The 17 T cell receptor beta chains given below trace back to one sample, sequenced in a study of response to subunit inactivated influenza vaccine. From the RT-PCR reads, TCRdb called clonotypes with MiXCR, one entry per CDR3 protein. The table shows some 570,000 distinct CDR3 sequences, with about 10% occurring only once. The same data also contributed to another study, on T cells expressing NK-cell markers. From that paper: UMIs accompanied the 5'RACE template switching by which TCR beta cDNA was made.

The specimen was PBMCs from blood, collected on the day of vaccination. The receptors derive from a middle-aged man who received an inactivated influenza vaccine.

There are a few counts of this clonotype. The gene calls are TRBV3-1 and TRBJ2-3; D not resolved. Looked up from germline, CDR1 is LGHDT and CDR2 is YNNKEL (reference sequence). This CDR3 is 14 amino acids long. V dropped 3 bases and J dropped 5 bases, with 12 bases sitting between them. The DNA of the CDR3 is TGTGCCAGCAGCCATGCGATGAAAGGAGATACGCAGTATTTT. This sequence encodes CASSHAMKGDTQYF.

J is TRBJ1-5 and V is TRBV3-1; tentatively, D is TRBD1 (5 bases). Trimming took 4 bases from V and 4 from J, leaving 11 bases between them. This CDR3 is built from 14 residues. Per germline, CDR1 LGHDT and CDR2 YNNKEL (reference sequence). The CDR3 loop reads CASSRGRDNQPQHF. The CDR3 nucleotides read TGTGCCAGCAGCCGAGGCAGGGATAATCAGCCCCAGCATTTT.

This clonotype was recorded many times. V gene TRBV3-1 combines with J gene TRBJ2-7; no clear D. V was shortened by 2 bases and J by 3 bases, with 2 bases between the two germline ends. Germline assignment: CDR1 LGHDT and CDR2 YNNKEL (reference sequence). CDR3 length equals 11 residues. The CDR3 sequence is CASSQYYEQYF. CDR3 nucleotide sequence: TGTGCCAGCAGCCAATACTACGAGCAGTACTTC.

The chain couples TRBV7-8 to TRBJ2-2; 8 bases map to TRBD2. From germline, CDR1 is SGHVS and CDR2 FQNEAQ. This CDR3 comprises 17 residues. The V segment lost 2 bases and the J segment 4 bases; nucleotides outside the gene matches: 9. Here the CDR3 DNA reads TGTGCCAGCAGCTTACGGGGAGCGGGAGCCCCCACCGGGGAGCTGTTTTTT. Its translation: CASSLRGAGAPTGELFF.

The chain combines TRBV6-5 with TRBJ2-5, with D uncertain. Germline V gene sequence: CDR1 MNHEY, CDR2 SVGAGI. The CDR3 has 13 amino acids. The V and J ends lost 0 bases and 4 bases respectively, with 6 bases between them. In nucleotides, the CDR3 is TGTGCCAGCAGTTACTCGAGAACAGAGACCCAGTACTTC. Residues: CASSYSRTETQYF.

The CDR3 is CSASAGTGGYNEQFF. The CDR3 region has the DNA TGCAGCGCATCCGCCGGGACAGGGGGCTACAATGAGCAGTTCTTC. The rearrangement joins TRBV29-1 to TRBJ2-1; 11 nucleotides agree with TRBD1. The CDR3 is 15 amino acids. CDR1 is SQVTM and CDR2 is ANQGSEA in the germline V gene. V gave up 7 bases and J gave up 3 bases; unmatched junction bases: 8.

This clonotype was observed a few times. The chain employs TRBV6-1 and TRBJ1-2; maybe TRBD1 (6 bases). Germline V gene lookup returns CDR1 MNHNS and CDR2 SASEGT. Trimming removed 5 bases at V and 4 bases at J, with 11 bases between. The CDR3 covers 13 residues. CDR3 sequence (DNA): TGTGCCAGCAGTATGGGGACACGCTATGGCTACACCTTC. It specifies CASSMGTRYGYTF.

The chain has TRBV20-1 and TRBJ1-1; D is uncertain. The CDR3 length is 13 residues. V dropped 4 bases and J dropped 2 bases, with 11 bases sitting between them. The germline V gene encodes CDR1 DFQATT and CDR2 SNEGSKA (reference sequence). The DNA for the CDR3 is TGCAGTGCTACAAAAACAGCAAACACTGAAGCTTTCTTT. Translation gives CSATKTANTEAFF.

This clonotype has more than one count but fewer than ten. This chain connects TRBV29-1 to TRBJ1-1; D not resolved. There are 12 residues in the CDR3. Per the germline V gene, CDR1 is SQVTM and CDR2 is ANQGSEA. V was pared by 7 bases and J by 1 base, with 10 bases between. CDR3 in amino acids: CSGNHWNTEAFF. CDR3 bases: TGCAGCGGAAACCACTGGAACACTGAAGCTTTCTTT.

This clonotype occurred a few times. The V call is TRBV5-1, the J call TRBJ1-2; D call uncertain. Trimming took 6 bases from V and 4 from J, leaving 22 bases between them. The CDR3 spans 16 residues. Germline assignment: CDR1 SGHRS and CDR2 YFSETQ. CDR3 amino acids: CASKIAPSPFSYGYTF. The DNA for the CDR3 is TGCGCCAGCAAGATTGCTCCCAGTCCCTTTAGCTATGGCTACACCTTC.

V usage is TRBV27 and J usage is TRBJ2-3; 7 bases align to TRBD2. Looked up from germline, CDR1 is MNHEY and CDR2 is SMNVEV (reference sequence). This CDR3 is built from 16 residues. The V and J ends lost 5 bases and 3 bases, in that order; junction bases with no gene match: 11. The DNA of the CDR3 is TGTGCCAGCAGTCGATTAGGGCTAGCGGCTACAGATACGCAGTATTTT. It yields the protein CASSRLGLAATDTQYF.

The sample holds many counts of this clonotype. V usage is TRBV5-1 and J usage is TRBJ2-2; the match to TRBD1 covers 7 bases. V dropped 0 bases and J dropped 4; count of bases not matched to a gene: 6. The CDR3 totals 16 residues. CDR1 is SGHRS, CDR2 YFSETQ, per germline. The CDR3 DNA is TGCGCCAGCAGCTTGGACAGGGGTCCTCTCACCGGGGAGCTGTTTTTT. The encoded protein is CASSLDRGPLTGELFF. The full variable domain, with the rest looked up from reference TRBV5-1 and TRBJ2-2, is KAGVTQTPRYLIKTRGQQVTLSCSPISGHRSVSWYQQTPGQGLQFLFEYFSETQRNKGNFPGRFSGRQFSNSRSEMNVSTLELGDSALYLCASSLDRGPLTGELFFGEGSRLTVL.

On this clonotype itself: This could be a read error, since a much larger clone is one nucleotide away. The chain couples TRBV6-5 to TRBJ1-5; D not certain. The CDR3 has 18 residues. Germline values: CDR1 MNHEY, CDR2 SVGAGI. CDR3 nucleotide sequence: TGTGCCAGCAGTTACATGGGCCCCCCTTTGTACGGCAATCAGCCCCAGAATTTT. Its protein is CASSYMGPPLYGNQPQNF.

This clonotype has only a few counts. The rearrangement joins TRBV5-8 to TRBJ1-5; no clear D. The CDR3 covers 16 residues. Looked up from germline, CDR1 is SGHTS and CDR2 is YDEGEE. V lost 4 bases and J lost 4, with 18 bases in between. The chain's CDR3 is CASSEQNRVPNQPQHF. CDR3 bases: TGTGCCAGCAGCGAGCAGAATAGGGTTCCGAATCAGCCCCAGCATTTT.

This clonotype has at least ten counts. CDR3: CSVARLGQETQYF. The CDR3 coding sequence is TGCAGCGTCGCGCGACTAGGCCAAGAGACCCAGTACTTC. The chain uses TRBV29-1 and TRBJ2-5; perhaps TRBD2 as D (6 bases). CDR1 and CDR2 from the germline V gene are SQVTM and ANQGSEA. V lost 6 bases, J lost 1 base, and 12 bases lay in between. The CDR3 is made up of 13 amino acids. Full variable domain (remainder filled in from reference TRBV29-1 and TRBJ2-5): SAVISQKPSRDICQRGTSLTIQCQVDSQVTMMFWYRQQPGQSLTLIATANQGSEATYESGFVIDKFPISRPNLTFSTLTVSNMSPEDSSIYLCSVARLGQETQYFGPGTRLLVL.

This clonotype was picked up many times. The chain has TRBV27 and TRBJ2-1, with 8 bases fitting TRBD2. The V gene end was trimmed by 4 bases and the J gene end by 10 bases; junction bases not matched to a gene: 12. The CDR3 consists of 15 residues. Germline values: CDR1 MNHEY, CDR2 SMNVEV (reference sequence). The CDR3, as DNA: TGTGCCAGCAGTTCAGGGACTAGTCAGCTTCGGGAGCAGTTCTTC. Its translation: CASSSGTSQLREQFF.

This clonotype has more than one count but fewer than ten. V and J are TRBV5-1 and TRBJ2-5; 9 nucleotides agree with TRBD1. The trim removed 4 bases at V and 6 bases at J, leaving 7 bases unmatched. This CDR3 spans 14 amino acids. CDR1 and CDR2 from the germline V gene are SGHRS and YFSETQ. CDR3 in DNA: TGCGCCAGCAGCCTCCGGGACAGGGCGAAGACCCAGTACTTC. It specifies CASSLRDRAKTQYF.